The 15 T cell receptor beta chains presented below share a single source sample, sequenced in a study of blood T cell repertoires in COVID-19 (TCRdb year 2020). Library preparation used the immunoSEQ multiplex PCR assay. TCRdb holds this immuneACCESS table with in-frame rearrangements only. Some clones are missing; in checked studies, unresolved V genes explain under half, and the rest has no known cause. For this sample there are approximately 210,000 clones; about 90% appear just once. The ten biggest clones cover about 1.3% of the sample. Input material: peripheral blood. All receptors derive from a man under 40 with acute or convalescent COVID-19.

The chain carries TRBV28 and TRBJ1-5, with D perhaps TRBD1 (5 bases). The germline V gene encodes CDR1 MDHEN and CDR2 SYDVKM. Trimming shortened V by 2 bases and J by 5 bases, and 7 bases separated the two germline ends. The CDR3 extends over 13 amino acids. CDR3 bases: TGTGCCAGCAGTTTAGGAGGGGATCAGCCCCAGCATTTT. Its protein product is CASSLGGDQPQHF. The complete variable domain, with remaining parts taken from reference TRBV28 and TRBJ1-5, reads DVKVTQSSRYLVKRTGEKVFLECVQDMDHENMFWYRQDPGLGLRLIYFSYDVKMKEKGDIPEGYSVSREKKERFSLILESASTNQTSMYLCASSLGGDQPQHFGDGTRLSIL.

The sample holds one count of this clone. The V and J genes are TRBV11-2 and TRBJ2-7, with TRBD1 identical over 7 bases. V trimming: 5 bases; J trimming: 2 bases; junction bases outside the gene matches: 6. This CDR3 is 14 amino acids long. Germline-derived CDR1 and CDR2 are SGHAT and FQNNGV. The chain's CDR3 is CASSRTGEAYEQYF. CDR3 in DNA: TGTGCCAGCAGCCGCACAGGGGAAGCCTACGAGCAGTACTTC.

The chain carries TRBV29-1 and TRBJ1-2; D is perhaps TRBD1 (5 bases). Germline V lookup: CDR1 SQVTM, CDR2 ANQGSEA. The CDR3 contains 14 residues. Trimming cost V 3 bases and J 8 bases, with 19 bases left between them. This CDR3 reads CSVEVHQGLEGYTF. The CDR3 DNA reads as TGCAGCGTTGAGGTTCATCAGGGTTTAGAGGGCTACACCTTC.

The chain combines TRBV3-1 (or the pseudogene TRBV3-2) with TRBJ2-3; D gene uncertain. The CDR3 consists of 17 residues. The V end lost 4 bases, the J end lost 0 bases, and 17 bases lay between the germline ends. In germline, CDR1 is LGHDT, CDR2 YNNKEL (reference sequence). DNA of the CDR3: TGTGCCAGCAGCCCAAGAGGCCCGGCCCTTAGCACAGATACGCAGTATTTT. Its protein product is CASSPRGPALSTDTQYF.

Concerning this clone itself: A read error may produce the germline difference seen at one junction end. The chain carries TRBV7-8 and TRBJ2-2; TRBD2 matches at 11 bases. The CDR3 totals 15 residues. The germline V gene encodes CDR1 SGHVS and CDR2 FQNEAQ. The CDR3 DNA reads TGTGCCAGCAGCCTAGCGGGAGGGAACACCGGGGAGCTGTTTTTT. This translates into CASSLAGGNTGELFF.

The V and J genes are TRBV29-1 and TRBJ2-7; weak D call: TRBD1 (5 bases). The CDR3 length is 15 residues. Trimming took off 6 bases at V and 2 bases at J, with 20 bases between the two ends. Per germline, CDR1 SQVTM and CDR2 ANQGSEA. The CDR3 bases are TGCAGCGTCAGCGACCGACAGACAATTCCCTACGAGCAGTACTTC. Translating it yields CSVSDRQTIPYEQYF.

The CDR3 DNA follows: TGTGCCAGCAGACGCCAGGACAGGGCCTACGAGCAGTACTTC. This encodes CASRRQDRAYEQYF. This chain connects TRBV27 to TRBJ2-7; 8 bases match TRBD1. Germline V gives CDR1 MNHEY, CDR2 SMNVEV (reference sequence). The CDR3 extends over 14 amino acids. V dropped 6 bases and J dropped 2; count of bases not matched to a gene: 6.

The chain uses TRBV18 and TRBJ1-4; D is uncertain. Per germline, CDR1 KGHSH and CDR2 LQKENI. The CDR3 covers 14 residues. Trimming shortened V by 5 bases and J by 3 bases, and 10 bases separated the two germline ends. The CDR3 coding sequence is TGTGCCAGCTCAACACAGCCGGCTAATGAAAAACTGTTTTTT. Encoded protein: CASSTQPANEKLFF.

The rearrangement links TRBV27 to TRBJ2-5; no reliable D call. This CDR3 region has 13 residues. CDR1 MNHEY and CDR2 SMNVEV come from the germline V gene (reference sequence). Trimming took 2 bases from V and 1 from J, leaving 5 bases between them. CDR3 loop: CASSLNGQETQYF. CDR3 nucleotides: TGTGCCAGCAGTTTAAACGGCCAAGAGACCCAGTACTTC.

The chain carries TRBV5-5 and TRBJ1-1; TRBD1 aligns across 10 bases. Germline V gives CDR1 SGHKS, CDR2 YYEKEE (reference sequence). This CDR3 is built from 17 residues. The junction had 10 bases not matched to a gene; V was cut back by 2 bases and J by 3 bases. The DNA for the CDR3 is TGTGCCAGCAGCTTCGACAGGGGGCGTGTATTGGACACTGAAGCTTTCTTT. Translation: CASSFDRGRVLDTEAFF.

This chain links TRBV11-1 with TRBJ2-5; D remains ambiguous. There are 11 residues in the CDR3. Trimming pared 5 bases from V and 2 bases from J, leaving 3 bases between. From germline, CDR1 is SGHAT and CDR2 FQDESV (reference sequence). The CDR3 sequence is CASSQQETQYF. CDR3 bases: TGTGCCAGCAGCCAACAAGAGACCCAGTACTTC. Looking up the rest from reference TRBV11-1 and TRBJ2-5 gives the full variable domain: EAEVAQSPRYKITEKSQAVAFWCDPISGHATLYWYRQILGQGPELLVQFQDESVVDDSQLPKDRFSAERLKGVDSTLKIQPAELGDSAMYLCASSQQETQYFGPGTRLLVL.

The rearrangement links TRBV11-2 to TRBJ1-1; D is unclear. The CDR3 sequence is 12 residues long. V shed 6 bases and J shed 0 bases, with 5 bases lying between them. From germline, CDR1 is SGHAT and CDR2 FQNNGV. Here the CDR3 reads CASSQLNTEAFF. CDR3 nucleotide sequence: TGTGCCAGCAGTCAATTGAACACTGAAGCTTTCTTT.

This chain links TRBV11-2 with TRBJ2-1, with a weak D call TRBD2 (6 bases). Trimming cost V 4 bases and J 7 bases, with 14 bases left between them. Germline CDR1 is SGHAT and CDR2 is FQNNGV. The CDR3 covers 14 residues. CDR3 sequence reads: CASSWGAGTNEQFF. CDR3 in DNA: TGTGCCAGCAGCTGGGGAGCGGGTACAAATGAGCAGTTCTTC.

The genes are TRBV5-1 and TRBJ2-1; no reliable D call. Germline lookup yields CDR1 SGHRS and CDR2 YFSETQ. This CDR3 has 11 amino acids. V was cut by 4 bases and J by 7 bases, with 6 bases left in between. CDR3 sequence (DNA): TGCGCCAGCAGCCAGGCGAATGAGCAGTTCTTC. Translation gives CASSQANEQFF.

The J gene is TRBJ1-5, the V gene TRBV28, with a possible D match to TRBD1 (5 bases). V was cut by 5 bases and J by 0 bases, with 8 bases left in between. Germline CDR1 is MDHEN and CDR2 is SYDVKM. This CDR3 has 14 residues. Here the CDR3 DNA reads TGTGCCAGCAGTGCCGGGGGTAGCAATCAGCCCCAGCATTTT. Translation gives CASSAGGSNQPQHF.